Sequencing of this TCR beta chain was carried out in a study of T-cell reconstitution after alpha-beta-depleted transplantation in children. Unique molecular identifiers were built into the TCRbeta library. From the PCR reads, TCRdb called clonotypes with MiXCR, one entry per CDR3 protein. The sample contains 450,000 to 600,000 distinct CDR3 sequences, roughly 10% of which appear only once. The CDR3 has 14 residues. Trimming removed 4 bases from V and 6 bases from J, with 14 bases in between. CDR1 SGDLS and CDR2 YYNGEE come from the germline V gene. This clonotype was recorded a few times. The material sequenced was PBMCs, taken before TCRalphabeta/CD19-depleted stem cell transplant. The rearrangement links TRBV9 to TRBJ1-5, with a weak D call TRBD1 (5 bases). The receptor's source is a child aged 2 to 15 with inherited bone marrow failure, due to receive a stem cell transplant. The DNA of the CDR3 is TGTGCCAGCAGCCCCGGGACGTTAGCTCAGCCCCAGCATTTT. Protein sequence: CASSPGTLAQPQHF.